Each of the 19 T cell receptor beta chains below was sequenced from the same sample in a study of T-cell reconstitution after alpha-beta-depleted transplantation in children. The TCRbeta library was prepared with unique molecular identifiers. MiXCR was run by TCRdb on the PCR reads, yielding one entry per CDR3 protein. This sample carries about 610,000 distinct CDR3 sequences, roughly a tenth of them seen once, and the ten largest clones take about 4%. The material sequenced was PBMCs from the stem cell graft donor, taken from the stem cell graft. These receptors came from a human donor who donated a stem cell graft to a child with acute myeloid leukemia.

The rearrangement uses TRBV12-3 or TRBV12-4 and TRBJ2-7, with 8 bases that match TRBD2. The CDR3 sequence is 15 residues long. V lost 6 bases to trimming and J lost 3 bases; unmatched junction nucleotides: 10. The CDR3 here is CASSPGGGGYYEQYF. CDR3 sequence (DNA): TGTGCCAGCAGCCCCGGGGGGGGCGGTTACTACGAGCAGTACTTC.

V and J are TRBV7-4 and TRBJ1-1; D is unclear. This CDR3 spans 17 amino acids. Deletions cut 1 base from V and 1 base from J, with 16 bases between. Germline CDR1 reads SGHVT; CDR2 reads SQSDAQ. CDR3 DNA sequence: TGTGCCAGCAGCTTAGAAGCGACAAGGCGGACGAACACTGAAGCTTTCTTT. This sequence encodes CASSLEATRRTNTEAFF.

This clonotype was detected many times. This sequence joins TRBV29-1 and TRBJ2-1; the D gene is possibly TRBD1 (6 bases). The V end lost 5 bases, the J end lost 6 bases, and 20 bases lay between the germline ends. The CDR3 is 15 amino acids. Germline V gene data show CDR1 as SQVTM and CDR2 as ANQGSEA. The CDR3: CSVLYRALRTNEQFF. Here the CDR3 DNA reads TGCAGCGTTCTTTACAGGGCTTTGAGGACCAATGAGCAGTTCTTC.

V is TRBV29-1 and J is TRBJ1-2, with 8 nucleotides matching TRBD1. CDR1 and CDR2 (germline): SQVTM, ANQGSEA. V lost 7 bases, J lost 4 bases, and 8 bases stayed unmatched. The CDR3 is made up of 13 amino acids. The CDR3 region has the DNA TGCAGCGGGCTGACAGGGGAAAGCTATGGCTACACCTTC. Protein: CSGLTGESYGYTF.

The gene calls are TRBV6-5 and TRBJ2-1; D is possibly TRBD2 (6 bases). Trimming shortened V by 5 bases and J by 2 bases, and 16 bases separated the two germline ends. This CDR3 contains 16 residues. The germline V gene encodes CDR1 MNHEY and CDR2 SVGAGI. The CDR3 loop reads CASSPSRDSTYNEQFF. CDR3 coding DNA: TGTGCCAGCAGTCCCTCGCGGGACTCCACCTACAATGAGCAGTTCTTC.

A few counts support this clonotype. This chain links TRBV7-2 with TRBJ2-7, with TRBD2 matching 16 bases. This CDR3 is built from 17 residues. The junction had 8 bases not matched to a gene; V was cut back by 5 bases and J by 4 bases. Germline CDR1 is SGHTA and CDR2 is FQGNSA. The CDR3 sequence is CASSPTGLAGGGYEQYF. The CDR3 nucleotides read TGTGCCAGCAGCCCAACGGGACTAGCGGGAGGGGGATACGAGCAGTACTTC. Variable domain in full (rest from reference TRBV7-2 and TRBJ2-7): GAGVSQSPSNKVTEKGKDVELRCDPISGHTALYWYRQSLGQGLEFLIYFQGNSAPDKSGLPSDRFSAERTGGSVSTLTIQRTQQEDSAVYLCASSPTGLAGGGYEQYFGPGTRLTVT.

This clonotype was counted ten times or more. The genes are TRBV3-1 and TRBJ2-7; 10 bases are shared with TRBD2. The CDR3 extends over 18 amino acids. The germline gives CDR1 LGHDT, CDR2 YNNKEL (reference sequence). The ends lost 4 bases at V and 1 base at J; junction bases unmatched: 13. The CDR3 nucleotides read TGTGCCAGCAGCCCATCGGGGAGCGGGAGGGCCAAGTCCTACGAGCAGTACTTC. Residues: CASSPSGSGRAKSYEQYF.

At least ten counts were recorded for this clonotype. The CDR3 loop is CASGGVSGYEQYF. The CDR3 nucleotides are TGTGCCAGCGGAGGGGTATCTGGCTACGAGCAGTACTTC. J is TRBJ2-7 and V is TRBV27, with a tentative D call TRBD2 (6 bases). V lost 8 bases and J lost 3, with 14 bases in between. The germline CDR1 and CDR2 sequences are MNHEY and SMNVEV (reference sequence). The CDR3 is 13 residues long.

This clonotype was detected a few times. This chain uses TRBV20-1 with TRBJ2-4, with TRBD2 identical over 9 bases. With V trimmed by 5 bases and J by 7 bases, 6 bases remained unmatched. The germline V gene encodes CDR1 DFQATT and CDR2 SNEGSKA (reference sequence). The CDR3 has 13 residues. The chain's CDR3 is CSAAGLAWNIQYF. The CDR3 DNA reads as TGCAGTGCTGCGGGACTAGCTTGGAACATTCAGTACTTC.

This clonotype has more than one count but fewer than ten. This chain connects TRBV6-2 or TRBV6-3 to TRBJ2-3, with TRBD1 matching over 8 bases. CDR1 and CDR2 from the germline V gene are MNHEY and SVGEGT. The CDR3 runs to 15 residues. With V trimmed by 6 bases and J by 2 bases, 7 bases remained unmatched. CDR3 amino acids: CASRPRDRITDTQYF. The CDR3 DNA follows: TGTGCCAGCAGGCCGCGGGACAGGATCACAGATACGCAGTATTTT.

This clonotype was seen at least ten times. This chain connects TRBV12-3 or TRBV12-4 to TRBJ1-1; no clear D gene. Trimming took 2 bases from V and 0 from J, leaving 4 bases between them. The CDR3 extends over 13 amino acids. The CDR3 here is CASSLSVNTEAFF. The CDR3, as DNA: TGTGCCAGCAGTTTATCAGTGAACACTGAAGCTTTCTTT.

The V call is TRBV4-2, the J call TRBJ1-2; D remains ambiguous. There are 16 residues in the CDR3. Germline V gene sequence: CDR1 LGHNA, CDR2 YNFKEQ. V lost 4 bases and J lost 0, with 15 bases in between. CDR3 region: CASSPGRTRANYGYTF. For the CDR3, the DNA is TGTGCCAGCAGCCCTGGAAGGACGCGGGCTAACTATGGCTACACCTTC.

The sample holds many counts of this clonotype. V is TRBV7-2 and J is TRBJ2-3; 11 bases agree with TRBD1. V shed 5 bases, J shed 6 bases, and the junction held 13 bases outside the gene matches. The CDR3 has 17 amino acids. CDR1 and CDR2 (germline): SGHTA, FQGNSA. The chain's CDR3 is CASSPGTGGIFEDTQYF. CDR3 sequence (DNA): TGTGCCAGCAGCCCGGGGACAGGGGGTATTTTTGAGGATACGCAGTATTTT.

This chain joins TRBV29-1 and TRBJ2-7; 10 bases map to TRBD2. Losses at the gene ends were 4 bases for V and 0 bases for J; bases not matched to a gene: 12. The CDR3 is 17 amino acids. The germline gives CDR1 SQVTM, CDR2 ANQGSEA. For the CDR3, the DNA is TGCAGCGTTGTCCCGGCTAGCGGGAGTCACAACTCCTACGAGCAGTACTTC. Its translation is CSVVPASGSHNSYEQYF.

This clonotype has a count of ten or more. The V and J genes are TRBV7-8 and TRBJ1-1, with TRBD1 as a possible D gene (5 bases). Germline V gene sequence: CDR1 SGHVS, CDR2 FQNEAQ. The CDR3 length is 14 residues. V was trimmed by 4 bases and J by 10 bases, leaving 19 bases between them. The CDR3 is CASSSAGGSRGAFF. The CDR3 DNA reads TGTGCCAGCAGCTCCGCTGGGGGGAGTAGGGGAGCTTTCTTT.

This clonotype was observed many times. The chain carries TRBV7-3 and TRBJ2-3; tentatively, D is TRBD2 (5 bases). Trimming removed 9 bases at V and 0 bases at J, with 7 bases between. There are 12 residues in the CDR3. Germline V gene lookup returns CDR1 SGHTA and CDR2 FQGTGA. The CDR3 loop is CARGGSTDTQYF. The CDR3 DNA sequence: TGTGCCAGGGGCGGGAGCACAGATACGCAGTATTTT.

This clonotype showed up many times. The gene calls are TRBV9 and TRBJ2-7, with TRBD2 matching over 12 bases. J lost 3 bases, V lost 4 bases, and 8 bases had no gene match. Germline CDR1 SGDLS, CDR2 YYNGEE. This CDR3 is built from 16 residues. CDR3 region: CASSSGLAGLNYEQYF. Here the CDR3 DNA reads TGTGCCAGCAGCTCCGGACTAGCGGGACTTAACTACGAGCAGTACTTC. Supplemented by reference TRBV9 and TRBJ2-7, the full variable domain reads DSGVTQTPKHLITATGQRVTLRCSPRSGDLSVYWYQQSLDQGLQFLIQYYNGEERAKGNILERFSAQQFPDLHSELNLSSLELGDSALYFCASSSGLAGLNYEQYFGPGTRLTVT.

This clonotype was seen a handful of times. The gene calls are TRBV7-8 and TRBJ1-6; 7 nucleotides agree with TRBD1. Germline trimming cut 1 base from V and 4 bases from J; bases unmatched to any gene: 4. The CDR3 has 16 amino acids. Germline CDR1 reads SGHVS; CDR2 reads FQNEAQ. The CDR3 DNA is TGTGCCAGCAGCTTAGGGGACAGTTTTTATAATTCACCCCTCCACTTT. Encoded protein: CASSLGDSFYNSPLHF.

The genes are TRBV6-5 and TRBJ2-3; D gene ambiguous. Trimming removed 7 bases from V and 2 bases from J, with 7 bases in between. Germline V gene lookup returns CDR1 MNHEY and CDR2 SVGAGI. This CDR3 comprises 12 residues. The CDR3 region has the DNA TGTGCCAGCAAATCAACCACAGATACGCAGTATTTT. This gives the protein CASKSTTDTQYF.